The 25 T cell receptor beta chains below were found in one sample sequenced in a study of blood T cell repertoires in COVID-19. Produced via immunoSEQ multiplex PCR; TCRdb's table is partial and in-frame only. This table has 250,000 to 300,000 clones, roughly 90% appearing once. The sequencing sample was made of PBMCs or T cells enriched from blood (not recorded which). The receptors derive from a woman aged 55-69 years who had recovered from COVID-19.

The chain carries TRBV9 and TRBJ2-7, with 8 positions matching TRBD2. V was pared by 7 bases and J by 0 bases, with 3 bases of the junction left unmatched. CDR1 is SGDLS, CDR2 YYNGEE, per germline. The CDR3 has 13 residues. CDR3 loop: CASAAGVSYEQYF. The CDR3, as DNA: TGTGCCAGCGCAGCGGGGGTCTCCTACGAGCAGTACTTC.

The gene calls are TRBV5-4 and TRBJ2-3, with 8 bases matching TRBD2. Germline loops: CDR1 SGHNT, CDR2 YYREEE (reference sequence). J was trimmed by 4 bases and V by 1 base; bases with no gene match: 5. This CDR3 contains 15 residues. CDR3 DNA: TGTGCCAGCAGCTTGACTATGACTAGCGCAGATACGCAGTATTTT. It yields the protein CASSLTMTSADTQYF.

The chain carries TRBV4-2 and TRBJ2-1, with D possibly TRBD2 on 5 matching bases. There are 14 residues in the CDR3. Trimming left V 1 base short and J 5 bases short, with 9 bases between. CDR1 is LGHNA, CDR2 YNFKEQ, per germline. The DNA of the CDR3 is TGTGCCAGCAGCCAAGCGGACTTACACAATGAGCAGTTCTTC. This encodes CASSQADLHNEQFF.

V and J are TRBV13 and TRBJ2-7; a possible D gene is TRBD2 (6 bases). The CDR3 is 14 residues long. Trimming removed 5 bases from V and 0 bases from J, with 11 bases in between. The V gene's germline CDR1 is PRHDT and CDR2 FYEKMQ (reference sequence). The CDR3 DNA is TGTGCCAGCAGCCATCGGGACTCCTCCTACGAGCAGTACTTC. Amino acids: CASSHRDSSYEQYF.

The CDR3 reads CSAYRGSVGYTF. CDR3 sequence (DNA): TGCAGCGCCTACAGGGGGAGTGTTGGCTACACCTTC. V is TRBV29-1 and J is TRBJ1-2; 8 nucleotides agree with TRBD1. CDR3 length equals 12 residues. Germline-derived CDR1 and CDR2 are SQVTM and ANQGSEA. The J segment lost 7 bases and the V segment lost 7 bases, leaving 8 bases of the junction unmatched.

The chain joins TRBV11-2 to TRBJ1-1; D gene ambiguous. This CDR3 has 11 residues. V was clipped by 5 bases and J by 5 bases, with 6 bases between them. Germline lookup yields CDR1 SGHAT and CDR2 FQNNGV. The CDR3 DNA reads TGTGCCAGCAGCCAGGCTACTGAAGCTTTCTTT. Amino acids: CASSQATEAFF.

This sequence joins TRBV9 and TRBJ1-2, with D perhaps TRBD1 (5 bases). CDR3 length: 16 amino acids. Germline CDR1 reads SGDLS; CDR2 reads YYNGEE. V dropped 5 bases and J dropped 2 bases, with 19 bases sitting between them. CDR3 DNA: TGTGCCAGCAGGTCCCTCGGTACAGGCCCAAACTATGGCTACACCTTC. This gives the protein CASRSLGTGPNYGYTF.

The chain carries TRBV6-6 and TRBJ2-1; 9 nucleotides match TRBD2. V lost 2 bases and J lost 1; bases outside the gene matches: 3. From germline, CDR1 is MNHNY and CDR2 SVGAGI (reference sequence). This CDR3 is built from 16 residues. The CDR3 here is CASSYASGKSYNEQFF. The CDR3 coding sequence is TGTGCCAGCAGTTACGCTAGCGGGAAGTCCTACAATGAGCAGTTCTTC.

This CDR3 is CASSLTPGLAGESSSTDTQYF. CDR3 bases: TGTGCCAGCAGCTTGACGCCCGGACTAGCGGGAGAGTCGTCTAGCACAGATACGCAGTATTTT. This rearrangement joins TRBV3-1 (or the pseudogene TRBV3-2) to TRBJ2-3; 13 nucleotides line up with TRBD2. The J segment lost 0 bases and the V segment lost 5 bases, leaving 17 bases of the junction unmatched. Per germline, CDR1 LGHDT and CDR2 YNNKEL (reference sequence). The CDR3 totals 21 residues.

The chain carries TRBV14 and TRBJ1-4; 7 bases align to TRBD1. Germline V gene data show CDR1 as SGHDN and CDR2 as FVKESK. The CDR3 runs 15 residues. With 5 bases clipped from V and 6 bases from J, the junction kept 9 bases outside the gene matches. CDR3 DNA sequence: TGTGCCAGCAGCGTCCGGGACAGATTTGATGAAAAACTGTTTTTT. This sequence encodes CASSVRDRFDEKLFF.

This clone has only one observation. V and J are TRBV5-1 and TRBJ2-7; 13 bases match TRBD2. V lost 2 bases and J lost 4; bases outside the gene matches: 6. Germline values: CDR1 SGHRS, CDR2 YFSETQ. The CDR3 consists of 16 residues. The CDR3 loop reads CASSFGLAGDGYEQYF. CDR3 sequence (DNA): TGCGCCAGCAGCTTTGGACTAGCGGGAGACGGGTACGAGCAGTACTTC.

This clone was counted once. The gene calls are TRBV12-3 or TRBV12-4 and TRBJ1-2; D is undetermined. This CDR3 contains 12 residues. Deletions cut 6 bases from V and 7 bases from J, with 12 bases between. The CDR3 loop is CASRTTFSGYTF. The CDR3 region has the DNA TGTGCCAGCAGGACTACGTTCTCTGGCTACACCTTC.

The rearrangement uses TRBV5-1 and TRBJ2-5; D is undetermined. The CDR3 has 15 residues. V lost 5 bases, J lost 2 bases, and 16 bases lay in between. Germline V CDR1 and CDR2: SGHRS, YFSETQ. CDR3 loop: CASRQIALEQETQYF. As DNA, the CDR3 is TGCGCCAGCAGACAGATTGCCCTCGAACAAGAGACCCAGTACTTC.

This clone was recorded once. V and J are TRBV18 and TRBJ2-3; no definite D call. V dropped 0 bases and J dropped 2 bases, with 12 bases sitting between them. Germline CDR1 KGHSH, CDR2 LQKENI. The CDR3 has 16 residues. For the CDR3, the DNA is TGTGCCAGCTCACCACCGCTTAGCTTAGCCACAGATACGCAGTATTTT. Translating gives CASSPPLSLATDTQYF.

This clone was detected only a few times. The CDR3 DNA follows: TGCGCCAGCAGCCTCGGCCCGGGGACAACTAATGAAAAACTGTTTTTT. Translated: CASSLGPGTTNEKLFF. The chain is built from TRBV4-1 and TRBJ1-4, with D unclear. The CDR3 extends over 16 amino acids. Germline loops: CDR1 MGHRA, CDR2 YSYEKL. The ends were cut back, 4 bases at V and 0 bases at J, with 12 bases in the middle.

This rearrangement joins TRBV7-8 to TRBJ2-3; tentatively, D is TRBD1 (6 bases). Trimming took off 1 base at V and 0 bases at J, with 11 bases between the two ends. This CDR3 region has 16 residues. Germline V gene data show CDR1 as SGHVS and CDR2 as FQNEAQ. The CDR3 DNA is TGTGCCAGCAGCTTAGAGGGGGTTTTAAGCACAGATACGCAGTATTTT. This sequence encodes CASSLEGVLSTDTQYF.

This chain uses TRBV28 with TRBJ2-1, with 9 positions matching TRBD2. Germline values: CDR1 MDHEN, CDR2 SYDVKM. The CDR3 consists of 17 residues. Germline trimming cut 3 bases from V and 4 bases from J; bases unmatched to any gene: 10. This chain's CDR3 is CASSLGGGGRVYNEQFF. Here the CDR3 DNA reads TGTGCCAGCAGTTTGGGGGGAGGCGGGAGGGTTTACAATGAGCAGTTCTTC. Full variable domain (outside the CDR3, taken from reference TRBV28 and TRBJ2-1): DVKVTQSSRYLVKRTGEKVFLECVQDMDHENMFWYRQDPGLGLRLIYFSYDVKMKEKGDIPEGYSVSREKKERFSLILESASTNQTSMYLCASSLGGGGRVYNEQFFGPGTRLTVL.

The J gene is TRBJ1-1, the V gene TRBV6-5, with TRBD1 identical over 8 bases. The V and J ends lost 5 bases and 7 bases, in that order; junction bases with no gene match: 9. The CDR3 is 14 residues long. From germline, CDR1 is MNHEY and CDR2 SVGAGI. DNA of the CDR3: TGTGCCAGCAGTCCGGACAGGGAAAAGGGTGAAGCTTTCTTT. Amino acids: CASSPDREKGEAFF.

This rearrangement joins TRBV7-2 to TRBJ2-3; D is perhaps TRBD2 (6 bases). The V end lost 5 bases, the J end lost 9 bases, and 18 bases lay between the germline ends. From germline, CDR1 is SGHTA and CDR2 FQGNSA. The CDR3 is 14 residues long. CDR3: CASSLAGGDDTQYF. The CDR3, as DNA: TGTGCCAGCAGCCTTGCCGGGGGTGACGACACGCAGTATTTT. Combining the CDR3 with reference TRBV7-2 and TRBJ2-3 gives the whole variable domain GAGVSQSPSNKVTEKGKDVELRCDPISGHTALYWYRQSLGQGLEFLIYFQGNSAPDKSGLPSDRFSAERTGGSVSTLTIQRTQQEDSAVYLCASSLAGGDDTQYFGPGTRLTVL.

The chain uses TRBV9 and TRBJ1-2; 7 bases align to TRBD1. The CDR3 is 15 amino acids. J was trimmed by 4 bases and V by 2 bases; bases with no gene match: 8. Germline CDR1 reads SGDLS; CDR2 reads YYNGEE. CDR3 amino acids: CASSVLIGGGYGYTF. The CDR3 DNA reads as TGTGCCAGCAGCGTTCTTATAGGGGGCGGCTATGGCTACACCTTC.

In its sample, this clone was seen a few times. The V and J genes are TRBV5-1 and TRBJ1-6; 11 bases are a match to TRBD1. V shed 4 bases, J shed 7 bases, and the junction held 4 bases outside the gene matches. The length of the CDR3 is 15 residues. Germline V gives CDR1 SGHRS, CDR2 YFSETQ. CDR3 sequence reads: CASSIGTGGNSPLHF. CDR3 sequence (DNA): TGCGCCAGCAGCATCGGGACAGGGGGAAATTCACCCCTCCACTTT.

The CDR3 reads CASSTRTGGLFNEQFF. CDR3 in DNA: TGTGCCAGCAGCACTAGGACAGGGGGCTTGTTCAATGAGCAGTTCTTC. This sequence joins TRBV11-3 and TRBJ2-1; 11 nucleotides match TRBD1. CDR3 size: 16 residues. Germline CDR1 is SGHNT and CDR2 is YENEEA. Losses at the gene ends were 5 bases for V and 6 bases for J; bases not matched to a gene: 9.

The chain employs TRBV4-1 and TRBJ1-2; a possible D gene is TRBD1 (5 bases). CDR3 length equals 13 residues. V lost 3 bases and J lost 3, with 8 bases in between. Germline-derived CDR1 and CDR2 are MGHRA and YSYEKL. The chain's CDR3 is CASSHGGDYGYTF. The CDR3 nucleotides are TGCGCCAGCAGCCACGGAGGGGACTATGGCTACACCTTC.

This clone was counted a single time. The chain carries TRBV24-1 and TRBJ2-6, with no clear D. V lost 9 bases and J lost 2, with 7 bases in between. CDR3 length: 13 residues. Germline V gene lookup returns CDR1 KGHDR and CDR2 SFDVKD. The CDR3 bases are TGTGCCACCTCCCAGGCTGGGGCCAACGTCCTGACTTTC. Its protein is CATSQAGANVLTF.

This chain links TRBV4-1 with TRBJ1-1; unclear D gene. V was trimmed by 1 base and J by 5 bases, leaving 14 bases between them. The CDR3 is 15 residues long. CDR1 is MGHRA, CDR2 YSYEKL, per germline. This CDR3 is CASSQVEVLITEAFF. The CDR3 region has the DNA TGCGCCAGCAGCCAAGTTGAAGTACTAATTACTGAAGCTTTCTTT.